A selection of T cell receptor beta chains follows, all from one sample in a study of hypomethylating agent response in myelodysplastic syndrome. Method: immunoSEQ multiplex PCR; TCRdb's copy keeps in-frame clones and lacks some. The sample has 1,500 or so clones; approximately 87% are singletons. Material: bone marrow, obtained before or after starting hypomethylating agent treatment for myelodysplastic syndrome (not recorded which). The receptor set was obtained from a human donor with myelodysplastic syndrome. Each CDR3 is given with its conserved first and last residue. The D gene is left open where the match is weak. Size is stated for part of the rows, as once, few or many counts, or as a class when the clone is expanded.

>TRBV7-9|NA|NA|TRBJ2-1
CASSLSGSKQFF
TGTGCCAGCAGCTTATCAGGGTCTAAGCAGTTCTTC
>TRBV11-3|NA|TRBD1|TRBJ2-3
CASSRRDRGNTDTQYF
TGTGCCAGCAGCCGCCGGGACAGGGGTAACACAGATACGCAGTATTTT
>TRBV29-1|NA|TRBD2|TRBJ2-1
CSVERLRGYNEQFF
TGCAGCGTTGAAAGGTTGCGGGGGTACAATGAGCAGTTCTTC
>TRBV7-9|NA|NA|TRBJ1-6
CASSLTGTLHF
TGTGCCAGCAGCTTGACCGGTACCCTCCACTTT
>TRBV5-5|NA|NA|TRBJ2-7
CASSLDRSSYEQYF
TGTGCCAGCAGCTTGGACAGGAGCTCCTACGAGCAGTACTTC
>TRBV7-2|NA|NA|TRBJ1-1
CASSLVGAEAFF
TGTGCCAGCAGCTTAGTGGGCGCTGAAGCTTTCTTT
>TRBV19|NA|NA|TRBJ1-2
CASTHYGYTF
TGTGCCAGTACCCACTATGGCTACACCTTC
>TRBV5-6|once|NA|TRBJ1-1
CASSLESRTPEAFF
TGTGCCAGCAGCTTGGAATCGCGAACCCCCGAAGCTTTCTTT
>TRBV11-2|NA|TRBD2|TRBJ2-7
CASSLALAGVSYEQYF
TGTGCCAGCAGCTTAGCTCTAGCGGGGGTCTCCTACGAGCAGTACTTC
>TRBV19|NA|TRBD2|TRBJ2-1
CASRKSRPSGGRNEQFF
TGTGCCAGTAGGAAATCTCGTCCTAGCGGCGGTAGGAATGAGCAGTTCTTC
>TRBV9|NA|NA|TRBJ1-6
CASSAEGEGRPPLHF
TGTGCCAGCAGCGCCGAGGGAGAGGGCAGGCCACCCCTCCACTTT
>TRBV7-8|NA|TRBD1|TRBJ1-4
CASSRQGALNEKLFF
TGTGCCAGCAGCCGACAGGGGGCTCTTAATGAAAAACTGTTTTTT
>TRBV12-5|NA|TRBD2|TRBJ2-2
CASQLGGAGTGELFF
TGTGCTAGTCAACTCGGGGGGGCGGGCACCGGGGAGCTGTTTTTT
>TRBV7-9|few|TRBD1|TRBJ1-2
CASGEGTGVYYGYTF
TGTGCCAGCGGTGAGGGGACAGGGGTCTACTATGGCTACACCTTC
>TRBV7-6|NA|NA|TRBJ2-7
CASSPGPNYEQYF
TGTGCCAGCAGCCCCGGGCCGAACTACGAGCAGTACTTC
>TRBV6-6|NA|NA|TRBJ1-2
CASSPQGNYGYTF
TGTGCCAGCAGTCCCCAGGGAAACTATGGCTACACCTTC
>TRBV5-6|NA|NA|TRBJ2-7
CASSRLLTYEQYF
TGTGCCAGCAGCAGACTACTCACCTACGAGCAGTACTTC